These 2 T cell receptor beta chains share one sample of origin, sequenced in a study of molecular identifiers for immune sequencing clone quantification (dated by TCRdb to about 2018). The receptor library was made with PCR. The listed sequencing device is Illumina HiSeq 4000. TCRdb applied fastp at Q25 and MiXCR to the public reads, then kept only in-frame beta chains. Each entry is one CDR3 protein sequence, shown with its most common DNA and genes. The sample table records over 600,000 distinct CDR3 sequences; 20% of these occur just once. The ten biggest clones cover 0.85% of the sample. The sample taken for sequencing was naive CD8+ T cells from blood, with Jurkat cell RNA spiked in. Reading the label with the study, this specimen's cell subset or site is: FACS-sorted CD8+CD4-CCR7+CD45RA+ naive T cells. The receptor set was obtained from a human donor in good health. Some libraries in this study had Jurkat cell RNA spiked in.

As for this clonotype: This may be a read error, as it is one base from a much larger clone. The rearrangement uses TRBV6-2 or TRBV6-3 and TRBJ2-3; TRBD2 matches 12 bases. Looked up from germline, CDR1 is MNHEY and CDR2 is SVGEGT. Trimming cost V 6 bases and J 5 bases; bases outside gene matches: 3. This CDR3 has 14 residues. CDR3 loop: CASRLAGGQDTQYF. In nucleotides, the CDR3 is TGTGCCAGCAGGCTAGCGGGGGGGCAAGATACGCAGTATTTT.

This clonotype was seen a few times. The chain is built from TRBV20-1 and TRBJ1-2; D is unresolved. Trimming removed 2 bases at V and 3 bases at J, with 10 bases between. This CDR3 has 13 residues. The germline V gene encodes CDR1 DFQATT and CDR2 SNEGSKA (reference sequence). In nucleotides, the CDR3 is TGCAGTGCTAGACATCAGGAACACTATGGCTACACCTTC. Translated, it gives CSARHQEHYGYTF.